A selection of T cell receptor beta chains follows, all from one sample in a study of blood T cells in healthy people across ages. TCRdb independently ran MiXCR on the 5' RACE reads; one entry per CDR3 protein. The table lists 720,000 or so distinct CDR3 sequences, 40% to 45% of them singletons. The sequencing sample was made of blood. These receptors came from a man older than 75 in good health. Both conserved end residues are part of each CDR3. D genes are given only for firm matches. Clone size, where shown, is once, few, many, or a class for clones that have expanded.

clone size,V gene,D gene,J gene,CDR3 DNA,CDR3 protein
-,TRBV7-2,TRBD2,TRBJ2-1,TGTGCCAGCAGCTCTAGCGGGAACCAAGAGACCCAGTTCTTC,CASSSSGNQETQFF
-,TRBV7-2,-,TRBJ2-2,TGTGCCAGCAGCTTTGGGGCCAGGACCAGGGAGCTGTTTTTT,CASSFGARTRELFF
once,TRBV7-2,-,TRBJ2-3,TGTGCCAGCTACTACAGAGGGGCTGATTTAGATACGCAGTATTTT,CASYYRGADLDTQYF
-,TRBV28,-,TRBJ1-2,TGTGCCAGCAGCCATCCTGATAGGATCTATGGCTACACCTTC,CASSHPDRIYGYTF
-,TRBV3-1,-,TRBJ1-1,TGTGCCAGCAGCCACTTGGGAGGGACTGAAGCTTTCTTT,CASSHLGGTEAFF
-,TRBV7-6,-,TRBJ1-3,TGTGCCAGCTTAGAACCGAGCTCTGGAAACACCATATATTTT,CASLEPSSGNTIYF
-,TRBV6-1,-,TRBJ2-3,TGTGCCAGCAGACTAAGTGGGGCGACCACAGGTACGCAGTATTTC,CASRLSGATTGTQYF
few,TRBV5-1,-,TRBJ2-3,TGCGCCAGCGCGAAGGGGGGGGGAAACACAGATACGCAGTATTTT,CASAKGGGNTDTQYF
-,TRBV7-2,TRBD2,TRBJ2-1,TGTGCCAGCAGCCCCGAAATCCTGAGGGCGGGAGCCTCCCTCAATGAGCAGTTCTTC,CASSPEILRAGASLNEQFF
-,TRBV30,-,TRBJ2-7,TGTGCCTGGAGTGTACAGGGCGACGAGCAGTACTTC,CAWSVQGDEQYF
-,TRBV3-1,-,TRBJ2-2,TGTGCCAGCAGCCAAGGGCGACAGAACACCGGGGAGCTGTTTTTT,CASSQGRQNTGELFF
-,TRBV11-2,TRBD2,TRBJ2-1,TGTGCCAGCAGCCCACTAGCGGGAGATTCCAATGAGCAGTTCTTC,CASSPLAGDSNEQFF
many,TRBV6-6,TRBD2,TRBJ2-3,TGTGCCAGCAGTGGCGGGGGAGATACGCAGTATTTT,CASSGGGDTQYF
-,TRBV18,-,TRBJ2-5,TGTGCCAGCTCACTTAATGCCGGGACGGGTCAAGAGACCCAGTACTTC,CASSLNAGTGQETQYF
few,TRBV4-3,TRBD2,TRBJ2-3,TGCGCCAGCAGCCGCCTTTCCGCAGGACTAGCGGACACAGATACGCAGTATTTT,CASSRLSAGLADTDTQYF
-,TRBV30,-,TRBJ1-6,TGTGCCTGGAGCCCGGACATAGATAATTCACCCCTCCACTTT,CAWSPDIDNSPLHF
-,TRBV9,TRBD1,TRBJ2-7,TGTGCCAGCAGCGTAGCGGGACAGGGGGTAGACGAGCAGTACTTC,CASSVAGQGVDEQYF
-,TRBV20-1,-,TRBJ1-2,TGCAGTGCTTTCACGGTCCTGAATGGCACCTATGGCTACACCTTC,CSAFTVLNGTYGYTF
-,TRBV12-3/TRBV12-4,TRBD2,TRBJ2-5,TGTGCCAGCACCTTTTATACTAGCGGGAGGGGGAGTGATGGACAGTACTTC,CASTFYTSGRGSDGQYF
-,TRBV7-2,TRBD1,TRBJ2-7,TGTGCCAGCACAGGAACAGGGGGCCAAAGTCTGAAGCAGTACTTC,CASTGTGGQSLKQYF
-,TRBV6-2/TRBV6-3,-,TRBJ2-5,TGTGCCAGCCATTCCGTTCGCGGTATGCGGGCGGAGACCCAGTACTTC,CASHSVRGMRAETQYF
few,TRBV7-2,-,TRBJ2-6,TGTGCCAGCAGCCCCTCGGCCTCTGGGGCCAACGTCCTGACTTTC,CASSPSASGANVLTF
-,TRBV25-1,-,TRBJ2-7,TGTGCCAGCAGTGTGGAGGGACCGAAGACCTACGAGCAGTACTTC,CASSVEGPKTYEQYF
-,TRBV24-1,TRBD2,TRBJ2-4,TGTGCCACCAGTGATCCACTAGCGGGAGGGGAAAACATTCAGTACTTC,CATSDPLAGGENIQYF
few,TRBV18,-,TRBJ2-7,TGTGCCAGCTCACCACCGGACAGTTCCTACGAGCAGTACTTC,CASSPPDSSYEQYF
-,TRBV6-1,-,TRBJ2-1,TGTGCCAGCAGTGTCCCCCAGACCCCCCGGACATATAATGAGCAGTTCTTC,CASSVPQTPRTYNEQFF
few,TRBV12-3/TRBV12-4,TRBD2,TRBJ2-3,TGTGCCAGCAGGAAGAGCGGGGGGACCACAGATACGCAGTATTTT,CASRKSGGTTDTQYF
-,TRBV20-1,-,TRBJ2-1,TGCGGCGTAGAGGTGGTCTACAATGAGCAGTTCTTC,CGVEVVYNEQFF
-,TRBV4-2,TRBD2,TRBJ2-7,TGTGCCAGCAGCCGGGACTACCACAATGAGCAGTACTTC,CASSRDYHNEQYF
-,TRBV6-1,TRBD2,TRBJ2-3,TGTGCCAGCGACCGGTCTAGCGGTCGCACAGATACGCAGTATTTT,CASDRSSGRTDTQYF
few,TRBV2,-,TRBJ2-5,TGTGCCAGCAGAGGGATAGCGGCGAAAGAGACCCAGTACTTC,CASRGIAAKETQYF
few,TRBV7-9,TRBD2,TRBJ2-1,TGTGCCAGCAGCCGGACTAGGGGTAAGGAGCAGTTCTTC,CASSRTRGKEQFF
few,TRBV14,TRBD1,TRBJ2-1,TGTGCCAGCAGCCAGTACAGGGGGCAGAAGTTCTTC,CASSQYRGQKFF
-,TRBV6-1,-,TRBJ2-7,TGTGCCAGCAGGGAACAGCCAAACTGGGAGCAGTACTTC,CASREQPNWEQYF
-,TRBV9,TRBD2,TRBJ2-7,TGTGCCAGCAGCGTAGAGGGCTCTAGCGGGAGTAGGGAGCAGTACTTC,CASSVEGSSGSREQYF
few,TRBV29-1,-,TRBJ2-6,TGCAGCGTCACAACGCGGTTCTCTGGGGCCAACGTCCTGACTTTC,CSVTTRFSGANVLTF
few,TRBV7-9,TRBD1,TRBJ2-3,TGTGCCAGCAGCTTCAGGACAGGGGGGGATACGCAGTATTTT,CASSFRTGGDTQYF
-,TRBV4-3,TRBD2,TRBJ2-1,TGCGCCAGCAGGCAAAAAACTAGCGGGGGGGCTGGTGAGCAGTTCTTC,CASRQKTSGGAGEQFF
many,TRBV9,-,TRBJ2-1,TGTGCCAGCAGCGTAGTTGTAGGGGGTCGGGGGAATGAGCAGTTCTTC,CASSVVVGGRGNEQFF
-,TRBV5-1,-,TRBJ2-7,TGCGCCAGCAGCTTGGCCCCGGGTCGAAGCGAAAGCTCCTGCAATGAGCAGTACTTC,CASSLAPGRSESSCNEQYF
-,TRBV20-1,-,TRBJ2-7,TGCAGTGCTAGAAGGAGCAGCTCCTACGAGCAGTACTTC,CSARRSSSYEQYF
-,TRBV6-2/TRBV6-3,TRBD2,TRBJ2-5,TGTGCCAGCGGAAGACTAGCCTTGGAGACCCAGTACTTC,CASGRLALETQYF
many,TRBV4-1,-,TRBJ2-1,TGCGCCAGCAGCCAGGGGGGCAGTATCTACAATGAGCAGTTCTTC,CASSQGGSIYNEQFF
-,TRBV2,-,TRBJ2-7,TGTGCCAGCTCGGCGGGGCAGAGCTCCTACAATGAGCAGTACTTC,CASSAGQSSYNEQYF
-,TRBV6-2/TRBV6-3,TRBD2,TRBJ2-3,TGTGCCAGCAGTTACGAACGACTAGCGGGGGGGAAGTATTTT,CASSYERLAGGKYF
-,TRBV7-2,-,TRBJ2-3,TGTGCCAGCAGCTTAGATGGGGGGCAAATAGATACGCAGTATTTT,CASSLDGGQIDTQYF
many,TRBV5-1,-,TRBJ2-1,TGCGCCAGCAGCAAAGAACAGGGTTTCAATGAGCAGTTCTTC,CASSKEQGFNEQFF
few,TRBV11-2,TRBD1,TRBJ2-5,TGTGCCAGCAGAGCAACAACAGGGGGCCAAGAGACCCAGTACTTC,CASRATTGGQETQYF
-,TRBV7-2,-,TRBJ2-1,TGTGCCAGCAGCTTAGGAGTTGGCGGGGGCTCCCACAATGAGCAGTTCTTC,CASSLGVGGGSHNEQFF
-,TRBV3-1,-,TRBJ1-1,TGTGCCAGCAGCCGCCGAACCGGGGGGAGAACTGAAGCTTTCTTT,CASSRRTGGRTEAFF
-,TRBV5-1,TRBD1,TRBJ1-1,TGCGCCAGCAGCGCCGCGGGACAGGGGGTCGTAGCTTTCTTT,CASSAAGQGVVAFF
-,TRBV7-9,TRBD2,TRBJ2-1,TGTGCCAGCAGGTATAGCGGGGCCCTATCCTACAATGAGCAGTTCTTC,CASRYSGALSYNEQFF
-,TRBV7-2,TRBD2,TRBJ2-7,TGTGCCAGCACCTCAACTAGCGGTCAAAACGAGCAGTACTTC,CASTSTSGQNEQYF
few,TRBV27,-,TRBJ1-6,TGTGCCAGCAATCTACAGGGATTTAATTCACCCCTCCACTTT,CASNLQGFNSPLHF
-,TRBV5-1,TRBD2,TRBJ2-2,TGCGCCAGCAGCTGTAACGGACTAGACGCCGGGGAGCTGTTTTTT,CASSCNGLDAGELFF
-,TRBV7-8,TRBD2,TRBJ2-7,TGTGCCAGCAGCGGTCGACTAGCGGGAGTGAACGAGCAGTACTTC,CASSGRLAGVNEQYF
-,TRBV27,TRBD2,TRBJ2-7,TGTGCCAGCAGTTTATTGGGTAGCGGGGCCTACGAGCAGTACTTC,CASSLLGSGAYEQYF
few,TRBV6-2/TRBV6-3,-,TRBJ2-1,TGTGCCAGCAGTTACTCGAGACCGGTAAATGAGCAGTTCTTC,CASSYSRPVNEQFF
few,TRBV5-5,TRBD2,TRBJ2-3,TGTGCCAGCAGCTTGCCGGCTAGCGGGAACACAGATACGCAGTATTTT,CASSLPASGNTDTQYF
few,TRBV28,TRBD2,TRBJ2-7,TGTGCCAGCACAGGGGGACTAGCGGTCTACGAGCAGTACTTC,CASTGGLAVYEQYF